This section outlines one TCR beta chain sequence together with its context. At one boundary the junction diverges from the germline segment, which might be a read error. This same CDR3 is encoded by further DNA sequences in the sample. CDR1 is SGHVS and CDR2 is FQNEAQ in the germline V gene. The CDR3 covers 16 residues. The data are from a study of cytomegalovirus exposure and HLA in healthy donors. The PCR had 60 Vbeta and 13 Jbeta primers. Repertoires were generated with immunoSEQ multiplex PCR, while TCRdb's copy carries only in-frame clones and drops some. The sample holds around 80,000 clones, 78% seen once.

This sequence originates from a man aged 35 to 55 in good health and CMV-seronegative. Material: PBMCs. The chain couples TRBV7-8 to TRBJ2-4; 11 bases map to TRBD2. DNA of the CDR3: TGCGCCAGCAGCCCTCTTAGCGGGAGGGGGGGTGGCATTCAGTACTTC. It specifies CASSPLSGRGGGIQYF.